A selection of T cell receptor beta chains follows, all from one sample in a study of lymphopenia after photon versus proton radiotherapy. Some clones are missing from TCRdb's copy, which holds only in-frame ones; the method was immunoSEQ multiplex PCR. The sample includes 20,000 to 30,000 clones, over 80% of them seen just once. Here the sequenced sample was peripheral blood, taken from a patient treated with proton-based radiotherapy. The origin of the receptors is a woman in her 70s with pancreatic cancer. The CDR3 runs from the conserved cysteine through the conserved F or W. Fields, in order: J gene, V gene, CDR3 length, D gene, clone size, CDR3 protein, CDR3 DNA. The D gene is left open where the match is weak. The listing skips clone size in some rows; elsewhere it reads once, few, many or a size class.

TRBJ2-5 | TRBV5-8 | 16 | NA | NA | CASSRNTRDREETQYF | TGTGCCAGCAGCCGTAACACCCGTGACAGAGAAGAGACCCAGTACTTC
TRBJ1-1 | TRBV7-9 | 14 | NA | few | CASSQPSRNTEAFF | TGTGCCAGCAGCCAGCCCTCAAGGAACACTGAAGCTTTCTTT
TRBJ1-3 | TRBV4-2 | 14 | NA | NA | CASSQVSGGNTIYF | TGTGCCAGCAGCCAAGTTAGCGGAGGAAACACCATATATTTT
TRBJ2-7 | TRBV5-6 | 17 | TRBD2 | NA | CASSLGASGKSYYEQYF | TGTGCCAGCAGCTTGGGAGCTAGCGGGAAGAGTTACTACGAGCAGTACTTC
TRBJ2-3 | TRBV30 | 12 | NA | NA | CAWSHGTDTQYF | TGTGCCTGGAGTCACGGAACAGATACGCAGTATTTT
TRBJ2-3 | TRBV7-6 | 17 | TRBD2 | NA | CASSLAPSGSITDTQYF | TGTGCCAGCAGCTTAGCCCCTAGCGGGAGTATTACGGATACGCAGTATTTT
TRBJ2-7 | TRBV28 | 11 | TRBD1 | NA | CAMGQGYEQYF | TGTGCCATGGGACAGGGCTACGAGCAGTACTTC
TRBJ2-5 | TRBV7-8 | 17 | NA | once | CASYKGRLTSSRETQYF | TGTGCCAGCTATAAAGGGAGGTTGACATCCTCTAGGGAGACCCAGTACTTC
TRBJ2-7 | TRBV27 | 15 | TRBD2 | NA | CASSLKWEGSYEQYF | TGTGCCAGCAGCCTCAAGTGGGAGGGCTCCTACGAGCAGTACTTC
TRBJ2-5 | TRBV5-1 | 14 | TRBD2 | NA | CASSLGGRSETQYF | TGCGCCAGCAGCTTGGGCGGGAGAAGTGAGACCCAGTACTTC
TRBJ2-4 | TRBV30 | 15 | TRBD2 | NA | CAWSVRGLAENIQYF | TGTGCCTGGAGTGTTAGGGGACTAGCGGAAAACATTCAGTACTTC
TRBJ1-4 | TRBV7-2 | 15 | NA | NA | CASSFRRRDGEKLFF | TGTGCCAGCAGCTTTCGGCGCAGGGATGGGGAAAAACTGTTTTTT
TRBJ2-5 | TRBV30 | 20 | TRBD2 | NA | CAWRSPGWLAGGPGQETQYF | TGTGCCTGGAGAAGTCCCGGCTGGTTAGCGGGAGGGCCGGGGCAAGAGACCCAGTACTTC
TRBJ2-1 | TRBV5-5 | 17 | TRBD2 | NA | CASRSGWQGNDDNEQFF | TGTGCCAGCCGTAGCGGGTGGCAGGGAAACGATGACAATGAGCAGTTCTTC
TRBJ2-7 | TRBV28 | 13 | NA | medium-sized | CASSLVGSYEQYF | TGTGCCAGCAGTTTGGTCGGATCCTACGAGCAGTACTTC
TRBJ2-7 | TRBV7-9 | 12 | NA | NA | CASSFPSYEQYF | TGTGCCAGCAGCTTTCCCTCCTACGAGCAGTACTTC
TRBJ1-5 | TRBV28 | 15 | NA | NA | CASSSGHWGNQPQHF | TGTGCCAGCAGTTCGGGACATTGGGGCAATCAGCCCCAGCATTTT
TRBJ2-7 | TRBV30 | 12 | NA | NA | CAWSATAYEQYF | TGTGCCTGGAGCGCAACAGCCTACGAGCAGTACTTC
TRBJ2-5 | TRBV10-3 | 15 | TRBD1 | once | CAISGAGTGKETQYF | TGTGCCATCAGTGGAGCCGGGACAGGGAAAGAGACCCAGTACTTC
TRBJ1-1 | TRBV7-2 | 17 | NA | once | CASSLVSISALNTEAFF | TGTGCCAGCAGCTTAGTGTCGATTAGTGCCTTGAACACTGAAGCTTTCTTT
TRBJ2-1 | TRBV19 | 11 | TRBD1 | once | CASSRQGWEFF | TGTGCCAGTAGTAGACAGGGGTGGGAGTTCTTC
TRBJ1-2 | TRBV28 | 16 | NA | NA | CASSEITGKGNYGYTF | TGTGCCAGCAGCGAAATCACAGGGAAGGGGAACTATGGCTACACCTTC
TRBJ2-2 | TRBV6-6 | 14 | NA | NA | CASSDEGGRRELFF | TGTGCCAGCAGTGATGAGGGGGGGCGCCGGGAGCTGTTTTTT
TRBJ1-2 | TRBV14 | 12 | NA | few | CASSQAGYGYTF | TGTGCCAGCAGCCAAGCAGGCTATGGCTACACCTTC
TRBJ2-1 | TRBV19 | 16 | TRBD2 | NA | CASSNPAGVRGNEQFF | TGTGCCAGTAGTAATCCAGCGGGAGTGAGGGGTAATGAGCAGTTCTTC
TRBJ1-4 | TRBV5-1 | 16 | TRBD1 | NA | CASSPPTGAPNEKLFF | TGCGCCAGCAGCCCCCCCACAGGGGCTCCGAATGAAAAACTGTTTTTT
TRBJ1-2 | TRBV30 | 13 | NA | NA | CAWSVENLHGYTF | TGTGCCTGGAGTGTAGAAAATCTACATGGCTACACCTTC
TRBJ2-2 | TRBV28 | 13 | NA | NA | CASSLYGAGELFF | TGTGCCAGCAGTTTGTATGGGGCCGGGGAGCTGTTTTTT
TRBJ1-1 | TRBV29-1 | 13 | TRBD1 | NA | CSVQQGMNTEAFF | TGCAGCGTCCAACAGGGGATGAACACTGAAGCTTTCTTT
TRBJ1-2 | TRBV2 | 13 | NA | NA | CASIARKNYGYTF | TGTGCCAGCATAGCCAGAAAAAACTATGGCTACACCTTC
TRBJ1-4 | TRBV7-9 | 17 | NA | NA | CASSLGAWAGSDEKLFF | TGTGCCAGCAGCTTAGGGGCCTGGGCAGGGTCAGATGAAAAACTGTTTTTT
TRBJ1-1 | TRBV4-3 | 15 | NA | NA | CASSPAVAAITEAFF | TGCGCCAGCAGCCCCGCGGTGGCAGCCATAACTGAAGCTTTCTTT
TRBJ2-7 | TRBV7-9 | 16 | NA | NA | CASSPRPGSGSYEQYF | TGTGCCAGCAGCCCCCGCCCCGGATCCGGCTCCTACGAGCAGTACTTC
TRBJ2-1 | TRBV7-9 | 17 | TRBD2 | medium-sized | CASSSGRAGVLGNEQFF | TGTGCCAGCAGCTCCGGGCGGGCGGGAGTGTTGGGCAATGAGCAGTTCTTC
TRBJ2-2 | TRBV9 | 16 | TRBD2 | NA | CASSVEVAGVFGELFF | TGTGCCAGCAGCGTAGAGGTAGCGGGAGTATTCGGGGAGCTGTTTTTT
TRBJ1-6 | TRBV5-1 | 14 | NA | NA | CASSPQPGDPLLYF | TGCGCCAGCAGCCCCCAACCAGGGGACCCATTACTCTACTTT
TRBJ1-5 | TRBV30 | 15 | NA | NA | CAWSAWSGDNQPQHF | TGTGCCTGGAGTGCCTGGTCCGGGGACAATCAGCCCCAGCATTTT
TRBJ2-3 | TRBV19 | 12 | TRBD2 | few | CASSESGTSQYF | TGTGCCAGTAGTGAAAGTGGGACTAGCCAGTATTTT
TRBJ1-2 | TRBV2 | 12 | NA | NA | CASNRDNYGYTF | TGTGCCAGCAACAGGGACAACTATGGCTACACCTTC
TRBJ1-1 | TRBV7-8 | 13 | NA | NA | CASSSEWNTEAFF | TGTGCCAGCAGCTCAGAATGGAACACTGAAGCTTTCTTT
TRBJ1-5 | TRBV6-4 | 13 | NA | NA | CASECRGEQPQHF | TGTGCCAGCGAATGCAGGGGAGAGCAGCCCCAGCATTTT
TRBJ2-1 | TRBV7-2 | 18 | TRBD2 | few | CASSLERGTRTSPAEQFF | TGTGCCAGCAGCTTAGAGAGGGGAACGAGGACTAGCCCTGCTGAGCAGTTCTTC
TRBJ2-4 | TRBV11-2 | 18 | TRBD2 | NA | CASSQGLARPGAKNIQYF | TGTGCCAGCAGCCAGGGACTAGCAAGGCCGGGGGCCAAAAACATTCAGTACTTC
TRBJ1-4 | TRBV4-3 | 16 | NA | NA | CASSQGASRGNEKLFF | TGCGCCAGCAGCCAAGGAGCGAGTCGGGGTAATGAAAAACTGTTTTTT
TRBJ2-1 | TRBV5-4 | 16 | TRBD2 | NA | CASSPSGLSSYNEQFF | TGTGCCAGCAGCCCTAGCGGGCTGAGCTCCTACAATGAGCAGTTCTTC
TRBJ1-5 | TRBV4-3 | 20 | NA | hyperexpanded | CASSQDLGDGSVFGGQPQHF | TGCGCCAGCAGCCAAGATCTAGGGGACGGGTCTGTTTTTGGGGGTCAGCCCCAGCATTTT
TRBJ1-1 | TRBV4-3 | 16 | NA | NA | CASSLSAVAGNTEAFF | TGCGCCAGCAGCCTTTCCGCGGTGGCAGGGAACACTGAAGCTTTCTTT
TRBJ2-3 | TRBV20-1 | 11 | NA | NA | CSALSSDTQYF | TGCAGTGCTCTAAGTTCAGATACGCAGTATTTT